The table lists the clone carrying this T cell receptor beta chain with a few counts. What it recognizes is unknown. The data were taken from a study of blood T cells in healthy people across ages. Notes on the study in general: Estimated diversity across one million T cells was deemed an underestimate. Not knowing donor CMV status may have confounded expanded clonotype changes.

Primed by a sample-barcoded 5' primer and a J-beta primer mix, a second PCR proceeded for about 6 to 12 cycles. Each CDR3 protein gets one entry after TCRdb re-called the 5' RACE reads with MiXCR. Of around 780,000 distinct CDR3 sequences listed, roughly 24% were seen once; the top ten hold 2.5% to 3.5%. Germline V gene sequence: CDR1 LGHDT, CDR2 YNNKEL (reference sequence). The CDR3 spans 15 residues. Trimming removed 3 bases from V and 7 bases from J, with 16 bases in between. These records were also assigned to another study, of T cells of mothers and their children.

The clonotype comes from a boy younger than 18 in good health. Sequenced input: blood. This sequence joins TRBV3-1 and TRBJ2-1, with a weak D call TRBD1 (5 bases). CDR3 DNA: TGTGCCAGCAGCCACCTCGAAGGGGCGAGAAATGAGCAGTTCTTC. As protein: CASSHLEGARNEQFF.